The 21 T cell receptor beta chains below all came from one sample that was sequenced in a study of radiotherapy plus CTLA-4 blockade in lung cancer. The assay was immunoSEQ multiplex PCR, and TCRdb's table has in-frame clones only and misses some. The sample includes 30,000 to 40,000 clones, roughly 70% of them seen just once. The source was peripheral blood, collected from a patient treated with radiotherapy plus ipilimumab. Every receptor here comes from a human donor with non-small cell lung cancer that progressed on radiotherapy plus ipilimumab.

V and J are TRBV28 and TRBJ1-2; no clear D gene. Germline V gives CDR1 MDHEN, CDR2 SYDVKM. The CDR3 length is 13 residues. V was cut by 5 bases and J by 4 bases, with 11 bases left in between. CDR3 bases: TGTGCCAGCAGTCCAACCGTGGTCTATGGCTACACCTTC. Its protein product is CASSPTVVYGYTF.

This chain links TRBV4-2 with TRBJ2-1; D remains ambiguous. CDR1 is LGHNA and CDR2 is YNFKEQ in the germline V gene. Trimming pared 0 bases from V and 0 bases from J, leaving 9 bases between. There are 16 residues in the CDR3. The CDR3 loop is CASSQDDLSSYNEQFF. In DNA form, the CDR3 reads TGTGCCAGCAGCCAAGATGACCTCAGCTCCTACAATGAGCAGTTCTTC.

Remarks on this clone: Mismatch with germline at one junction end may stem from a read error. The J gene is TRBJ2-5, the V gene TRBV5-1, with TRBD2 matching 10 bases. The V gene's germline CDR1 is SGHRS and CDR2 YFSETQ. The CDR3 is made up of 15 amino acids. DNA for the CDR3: TGCGCCAGCACCTTGGGAGGGACTAGCGCCCAGACCCAGTACTTC. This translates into CASTLGGTSAQTQYF.

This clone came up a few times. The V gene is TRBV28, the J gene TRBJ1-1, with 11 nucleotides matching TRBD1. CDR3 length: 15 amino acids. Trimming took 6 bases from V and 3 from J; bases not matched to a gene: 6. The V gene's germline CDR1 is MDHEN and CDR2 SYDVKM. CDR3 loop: CASSPEGQGDTEAFF. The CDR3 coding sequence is TGTGCCAGCAGCCCGGAGGGACAGGGGGACACTGAAGCTTTCTTT. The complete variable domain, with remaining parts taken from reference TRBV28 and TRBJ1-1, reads DVKVTQSSRYLVKRTGEKVFLECVQDMDHENMFWYRQDPGLGLRLIYFSYDVKMKEKGDIPEGYSVSREKKERFSLILESASTNQTSMYLCASSPEGQGDTEAFFGQGTRLTVV.

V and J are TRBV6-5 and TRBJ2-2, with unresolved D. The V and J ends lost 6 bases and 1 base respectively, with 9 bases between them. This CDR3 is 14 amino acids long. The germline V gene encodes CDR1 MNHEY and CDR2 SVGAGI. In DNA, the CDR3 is TGTGCCAGCAGGAAGGAACTGAACACCGGGGAGCTGTTTTTT. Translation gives CASRKELNTGELFF.

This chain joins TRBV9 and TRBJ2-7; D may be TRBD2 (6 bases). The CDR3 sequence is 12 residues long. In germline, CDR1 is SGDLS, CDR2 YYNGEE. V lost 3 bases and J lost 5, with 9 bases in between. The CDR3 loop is CASSAGGNEQYF. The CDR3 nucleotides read TGTGCCAGCAGCGCTGGAGGGAACGAGCAGTACTTC.

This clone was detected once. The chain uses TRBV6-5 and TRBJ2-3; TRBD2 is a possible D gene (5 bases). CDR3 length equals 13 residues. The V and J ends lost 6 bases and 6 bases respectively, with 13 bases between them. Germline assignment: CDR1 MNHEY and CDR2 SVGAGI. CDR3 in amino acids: CASSTGRGDTQYF. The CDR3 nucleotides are TGTGCCAGCAGCACCGGACGAGGGGATACGCAGTATTTT.

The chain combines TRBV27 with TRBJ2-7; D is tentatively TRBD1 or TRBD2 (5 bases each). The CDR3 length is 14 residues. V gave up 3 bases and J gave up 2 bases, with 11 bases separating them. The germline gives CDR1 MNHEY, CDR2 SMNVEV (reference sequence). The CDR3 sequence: CASSFGGSTYEQYF. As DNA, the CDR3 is TGTGCCAGCAGTTTTGGGGGATCCACCTACGAGCAGTACTTC.

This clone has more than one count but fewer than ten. The CDR3 nucleotides read TGTGCCAGCAGCCTACAGGGTGGCTATGGCTACACCTTC. This translates into CASSLQGGYGYTF. V usage is TRBV5-4 and J usage is TRBJ1-2; weak D call: TRBD1 (6 bases). CDR1 is SGHNT and CDR2 is YYREEE in the germline V gene (reference sequence). The CDR3 totals 13 residues. V lost 4 bases to trimming and J lost 4 bases, with 11 bases between them.

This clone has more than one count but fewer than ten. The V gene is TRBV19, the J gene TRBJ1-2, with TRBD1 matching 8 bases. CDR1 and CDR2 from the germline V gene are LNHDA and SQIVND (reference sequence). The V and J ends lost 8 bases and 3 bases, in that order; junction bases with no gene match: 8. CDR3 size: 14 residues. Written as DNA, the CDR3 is TGTGCCAGTCGTCCCCCGGGACAGGACTATGGCTACACCTTC. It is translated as CASRPPGQDYGYTF.

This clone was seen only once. Here the CDR3 reads CASYTNDYGLAHTGELFF. CDR3 in DNA: TGTGCCAGTTACACAAACGACTACGGACTGGCGCACACCGGGGAGCTGTTTTTT. The chain carries TRBV27 and TRBJ2-2, with D tentatively TRBD2 (5 bases). The CDR3 sequence is 18 residues long. V gave up 9 bases and J gave up 3 bases, with 26 bases separating them. The germline CDR1 and CDR2 sequences are MNHEY and SMNVEV (reference sequence).

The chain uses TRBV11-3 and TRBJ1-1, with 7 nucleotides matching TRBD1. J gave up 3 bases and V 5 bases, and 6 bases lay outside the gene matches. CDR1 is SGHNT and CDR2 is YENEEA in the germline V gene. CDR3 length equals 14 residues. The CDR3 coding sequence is TGTGCCAGCAGCCCCGGCCAGGGGGACACTGAAGCTTTCTTT. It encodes CASSPGQGDTEAFF.

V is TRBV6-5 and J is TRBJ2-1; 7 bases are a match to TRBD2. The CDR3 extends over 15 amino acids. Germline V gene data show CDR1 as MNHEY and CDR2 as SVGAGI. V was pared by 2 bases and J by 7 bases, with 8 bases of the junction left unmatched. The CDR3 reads CASSYRWEGRNEQFF. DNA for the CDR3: TGTGCCAGCAGTTACCGGTGGGAGGGCCGTAATGAGCAGTTCTTC.

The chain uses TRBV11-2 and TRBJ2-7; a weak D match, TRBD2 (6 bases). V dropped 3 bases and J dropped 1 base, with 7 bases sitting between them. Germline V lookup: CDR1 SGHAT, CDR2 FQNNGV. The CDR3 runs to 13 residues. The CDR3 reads CASSLAGSYEQYF. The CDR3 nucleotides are TGTGCCAGCAGCTTGGCGGGGTCCTACGAGCAGTACTTC.

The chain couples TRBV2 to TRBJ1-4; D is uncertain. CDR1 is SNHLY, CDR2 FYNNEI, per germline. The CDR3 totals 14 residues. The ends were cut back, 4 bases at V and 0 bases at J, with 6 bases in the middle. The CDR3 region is CASSGTSTNEKLFF. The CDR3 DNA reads TGTGCCAGCAGTGGGACCTCAACTAATGAAAAACTGTTTTTT.

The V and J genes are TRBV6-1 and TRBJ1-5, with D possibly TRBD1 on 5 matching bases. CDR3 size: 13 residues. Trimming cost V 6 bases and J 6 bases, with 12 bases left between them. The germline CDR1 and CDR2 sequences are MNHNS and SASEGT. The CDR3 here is CASRGRETQPQHF. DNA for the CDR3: TGTGCCAGCAGAGGCAGGGAGACTCAGCCCCAGCATTTT.

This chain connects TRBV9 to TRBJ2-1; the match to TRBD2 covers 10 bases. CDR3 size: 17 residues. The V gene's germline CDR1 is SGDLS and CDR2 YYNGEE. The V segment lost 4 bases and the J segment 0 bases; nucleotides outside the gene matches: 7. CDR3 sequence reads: CASSRGLAGVSYNEQFF. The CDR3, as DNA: TGTGCCAGCAGCCGGGGCCTAGCGGGGGTCTCCTACAATGAGCAGTTCTTC.

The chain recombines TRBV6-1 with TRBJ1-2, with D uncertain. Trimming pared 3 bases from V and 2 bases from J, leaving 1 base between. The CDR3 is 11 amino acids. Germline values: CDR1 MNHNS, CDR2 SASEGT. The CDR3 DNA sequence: TGTGCCAGCAGTGAGAACTATGGCTACACCTTC. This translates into CASSENYGYTF.

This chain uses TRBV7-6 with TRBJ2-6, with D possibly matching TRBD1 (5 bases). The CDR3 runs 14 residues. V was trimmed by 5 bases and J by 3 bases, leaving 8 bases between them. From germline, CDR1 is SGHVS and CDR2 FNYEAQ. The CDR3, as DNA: TGTGCCAGCAGCCAGGGTTTTGGGGCCAACGTCCTGACTTTC. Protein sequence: CASSQGFGANVLTF.

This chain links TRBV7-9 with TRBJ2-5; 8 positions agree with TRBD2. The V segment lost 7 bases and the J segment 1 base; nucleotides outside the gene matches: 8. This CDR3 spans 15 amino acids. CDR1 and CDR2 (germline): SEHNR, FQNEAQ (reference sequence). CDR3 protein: CASTVWAGGQETQYF. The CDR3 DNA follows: TGTGCCAGCACCGTATGGGCGGGAGGCCAAGAGACCCAGTACTTC.

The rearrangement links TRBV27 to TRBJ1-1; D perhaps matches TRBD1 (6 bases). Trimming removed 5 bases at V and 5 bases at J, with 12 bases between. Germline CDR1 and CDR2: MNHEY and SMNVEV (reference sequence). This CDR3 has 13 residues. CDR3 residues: CASSRTQGTEAFF. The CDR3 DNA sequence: TGTGCCAGCAGTCGGACACAGGGAACTGAAGCTTTCTTT.